The present entry profiles one TCR beta chain with its context. V was cut by 2 bases and J by 6 bases, with 16 bases left in between. The CDR3 sequence is 15 residues long. Per the germline V gene, CDR1 is KGHSH and CDR2 is LQKENI. The record originates from a study of identical twins. TCRdb ran MiXCR on the 5' RACE reads and lists one entry per CDR3 protein. The sample lists 1.5 million or so distinct CDR3 sequences, around a third occurring once. V is TRBV18 and J is TRBJ1-2; D is uncertain. This sequence originates from a newborn girl in good health. Sequences were obtained from cord blood. The CDR3 DNA reads as TGTGCCAGCTCACCAGCGGGTTTGGCTTCGAATGGCTACACCTTC. It translates to CASSPAGLASNGYTF. Full variable domain (rest looked up from reference TRBV18 and TRBJ1-2): NAGVMQNPRHLVRRRGQEARLRCSPMKGHSHVYWYRQLPEEGLKFMVYLQKENIIDESGMPKERFSAEFPKEGPSILRIQQVVRGDSAAYFCASSPAGLASNGYTFGSGTRLTVV.